The 21 T cell receptor beta chains given below trace back to one sample, sequenced in a study of T cell changes during pregnancy in multiple sclerosis. Using immunoSEQ multiplex PCR, the repertoire was profiled, and TCRdb retains in-frame clones only, with some absent. Among about 64,000 clones, 90% were seen once, and the ten largest hold roughly 2.2%. This sample comprised peripheral blood, obtained in the second trimester of pregnancy. The receptors come from a female donor in good health, enrolled as a control in a pregnancy study.

This sequence joins TRBV11-2 and TRBJ2-1; 8 nucleotides align to TRBD1. Per the germline V gene, CDR1 is SGHAT and CDR2 is FQNNGV. Germline trimming cut 1 base from V and 15 bases from J; bases unmatched to any gene: 14. This CDR3 region has 15 residues. CDR3 in amino acids: CASSLGPGTGASVFF. The DNA of the CDR3 is TGTGCCAGCAGCTTAGGGCCAGGGACAGGCGCGAGCGTGTTCTTC.

The chain carries TRBV25-1 and TRBJ2-7; D possibly corresponds to TRBD1 (6 bases). V lost 7 bases and J 6 bases, leaving 22 bases between the germline ends. The germline V gene has CDR1 MGHDK and CDR2 SYGVNS. The CDR3 covers 15 residues. CDR3 sequence reads: CASMQGWAMGSEQYF. The DNA for the CDR3 is TGTGCCAGCATGCAGGGGTGGGCGATGGGCTCCGAGCAGTACTTC.

This chain connects TRBV6-4 to TRBJ2-2; 10 nucleotides align to TRBD1. This CDR3 spans 15 amino acids. Germline loops: CDR1 MRHNA, CDR2 SNTAGT. V was clipped by 4 bases and J by 5 bases; unmatched bases: 4. The DNA for the CDR3 is TGTGCCAGCAGTGCCCTGGACAGGGGGACCGGGGAGCTGTTTTTT. Translated, it gives CASSALDRGTGELFF.

The chain has TRBV11-2 and TRBJ1-1; perhaps TRBD1 as D (5 bases). This CDR3 comprises 13 residues. Germline assignment: CDR1 SGHAT and CDR2 FQNNGV. The V gene lost 2 bases and the J gene lost 6 bases, with 10 bases spanning the gap. This CDR3 is CASSLRGGPEAFF. The CDR3 DNA reads as TGTGCCAGCAGCTTAAGGGGAGGCCCTGAAGCTTTCTTT.

The rearrangement uses TRBV6-6 and TRBJ2-1; TRBD2 agrees at 13 bases. Trimming cost V 2 bases and J 6 bases; bases outside gene matches: 4. CDR3 length: 16 amino acids. Germline assignment: CDR1 MNHNY and CDR2 SVGAGI (reference sequence). This CDR3 is CASSYARTSGSNEQFF. For the CDR3, the DNA is TGTGCCAGCAGTTACGCGAGGACTAGCGGGAGCAATGAGCAGTTCTTC.

The rearrangement joins TRBV29-1 to TRBJ1-4, with D tentatively TRBD1 (6 bases). This CDR3 has 15 residues. Trimming removed 3 bases from V and 7 bases from J, with 18 bases in between. CDR1 is SQVTM and CDR2 is ANQGSEA in the germline V gene. DNA for the CDR3: TGCAGCGTTGATGTCGGGCAGGGGTTCGGTGAAAAACTGTTTTTT. Protein product: CSVDVGQGFGEKLFF.

The chain has TRBV2 and TRBJ2-4, with TRBD2 identical over 8 bases. This CDR3 has 15 amino acids. The junction had 7 bases not matched to a gene; V was cut back by 9 bases and J by 0 bases. Germline V gives CDR1 SNHLY, CDR2 FYNNEI. In nucleotides, the CDR3 is TGTGCCAGAAGCGGGGGTGTTCTAGCCAAAAACATTCAGTACTTC. It translates to CARSGGVLAKNIQYF.

The chain couples TRBV19 to TRBJ2-1; 15 bases are shared with TRBD2. Losses at the gene ends were 5 bases for V and 8 bases for J; bases not matched to a gene: 4. This CDR3 spans 15 amino acids. The germline V gene has CDR1 LNHDA and CDR2 SQIVND (reference sequence). The chain's CDR3 is CASSRTSGGADEQFF. CDR3 in DNA: TGTGCCAGTAGTCGGACTAGCGGGGGGGCCGATGAGCAGTTCTTC.

The rearrangement joins TRBV5-1 to TRBJ1-5; 9 positions match TRBD1. After removal of 4 bases from V and 3 bases from J, the junction contained 14 bases not matched to a gene. Germline-derived CDR1 and CDR2 are SGHRS and YFSETQ. The CDR3 covers 18 residues. For the CDR3, the DNA is TGCGCCAGCAGCGACCGCCTCCGGGACAGGGTCTTCAATCAGCCCCAGCATTTT. It codes for CASSDRLRDRVFNQPQHF.

The CDR3 coding sequence is TGCAGCGCACTAATAGCGGACCTGAGCTCCTACAATGAGCAGTTCTTC. It yields the protein CSALIADLSSYNEQFF. J is TRBJ2-1 and V is TRBV29-1; possible D gene TRBD2, 6 bases. Germline lookup yields CDR1 SQVTM and CDR2 ANQGSEA. This CDR3 has 16 amino acids. V was cut by 7 bases and J by 0 bases, with 19 bases left in between.

The chain has TRBV13 and TRBJ1-2, with TRBD1 matching 10 bases. CDR1 and CDR2 from the germline V gene are PRHDT and FYEKMQ (reference sequence). J lost 13 bases, V lost 2 bases, and 7 bases had no gene match. The CDR3 length is 13 residues. This chain's CDR3 is CASSLMGQGFLTF. The CDR3 DNA sequence: TGTGCCAGCAGCTTAATGGGACAGGGGTTTCTCACCTTC.

This clone was detected once. The chain combines TRBV7-6 with TRBJ2-1, with a weak D call TRBD2 (5 bases). Trimming cost V 1 base and J 0 bases, with 13 bases left between them. Germline V gene sequence: CDR1 SGHVS, CDR2 FNYEAQ. This CDR3 has 17 amino acids. In DNA form, the CDR3 reads TGTGCCAGCAGCTTAGGGGTCGGCGGAGGCTCCTACAATGAGCAGTTCTTC. Protein: CASSLGVGGGSYNEQFF. The entire variable domain, with the rest obtained from reference TRBV7-6 and TRBJ2-1, is as follows: GAGVSQSPRYKVTKRGQDVALRCDPISGHVSLYWYRQALGQGPEFLTYFNYEAQQDKSGLPNDRFSAERPEGSISTLTIQRTEQRDSAMYRCASSLGVGGGSYNEQFFGPGTRLTVL.

The CDR3 reads CASRSGQTSFGYTF. The CDR3 region has the DNA TGTGCCAGCAGGTCAGGGCAGACGTCCTTTGGCTACACCTTC. V and J are TRBV28 and TRBJ1-2, with TRBD1 as a possible D gene (5 bases). Germline CDR1 and CDR2: MDHEN and SYDVKM. V shed 6 bases and J shed 7 bases, with 18 bases lying between them. This CDR3 comprises 14 residues.

The J gene is TRBJ1-1, the V gene TRBV11-2, with D perhaps TRBD1 (5 bases). CDR3 length: 13 residues. Trimming removed 0 bases at V and 9 bases at J, with 11 bases between. Germline assignment: CDR1 SGHAT and CDR2 FQNNGV. The CDR3 loop is CASSLELSGQAFF. Here the CDR3 DNA reads TGTGCCAGCAGCTTAGAGTTGTCAGGGCAAGCTTTCTTT.

This clone was observed once. The chain combines TRBV27 with TRBJ2-5; no definite D call. V dropped 4 bases and J dropped 2 bases, with 8 bases sitting between them. The CDR3 extends over 13 amino acids. Germline V gene lookup returns CDR1 MNHEY and CDR2 SMNVEV (reference sequence). The CDR3 loop reads CASSSLSQETQYF. In DNA form, the CDR3 reads TGTGCCAGCAGTTCCCTATCTCAAGAGACCCAGTACTTC.

The chain is built from TRBV27 and TRBJ2-1; 13 positions match TRBD2. CDR3 length: 16 amino acids. Germline V CDR1 and CDR2: MNHEY, SMNVEV (reference sequence). The V and J ends lost 5 bases and 5 bases, in that order; junction bases with no gene match: 6. CDR3 DNA: TGTGCCAGCAGTCCCCCCGGACTAGCGGGGGACAATGAGCAGTTCTTC. Translating gives CASSPPGLAGDNEQFF.

The chain is built from TRBV18 and TRBJ2-3, with a weak D call TRBD1 (6 bases). Trimming left V 2 bases short and J 4 bases short, with 13 bases between. From germline, CDR1 is KGHSH and CDR2 LQKENI. The length of the CDR3 is 15 residues. The CDR3 region is CASSPVGAPPDTQYF. CDR3 DNA: TGTGCCAGCTCACCAGTGGGGGCCCCCCCAGATACGCAGTATTTT.

The chain is built from TRBV25-1 and TRBJ1-1, with D hard to call. Per germline, CDR1 MGHDK and CDR2 SYGVNS. V lost 8 bases, J lost 0 bases, and 10 bases lay in between. CDR3 length: 13 amino acids. The CDR3 DNA reads TGTGCCAGCGTGGGCCGAATGAACACTGAAGCTTTCTTT. It codes for CASVGRMNTEAFF.

This clone was recorded a few times. This CDR3 is CASRDTDRGPRRGEQYF. CDR3 DNA: TGTGCCAGCAGGGACACGGACAGGGGGCCGAGGCGCGGCGAGCAGTACTTC. The chain links TRBV14 to TRBJ2-7; 11 bases match TRBD1. The V gene's germline CDR1 is SGHDN and CDR2 FVKESK. The J segment lost 6 bases and the V segment lost 6 bases, leaving 16 bases of the junction unmatched. The CDR3 is made up of 17 amino acids.

The rearrangement joins TRBV9 to TRBJ2-5; 14 bases align to TRBD2. CDR3 length: 17 amino acids. V lost 3 bases, J lost 1 base, and 5 bases stayed unmatched. Per the germline V gene, CDR1 is SGDLS and CDR2 is YYNGEE. The CDR3 bases are TGTGCCAGCAGCGGGGGACTAGCGGGGGCCCCCCAAGAGACCCAGTACTTC. This sequence encodes CASSGGLAGAPQETQYF.

The rearrangement uses TRBV27 and TRBJ1-1, with D possibly being TRBD1 (6 bases). V dropped 5 bases and J dropped 0 bases, with 10 bases sitting between them. The CDR3 extends over 14 amino acids. Germline lookup yields CDR1 MNHEY and CDR2 SMNVEV (reference sequence). DNA for the CDR3: TGTGCCAGCAGTGCACAGGGCTTGAACACTGAAGCTTTCTTT. It is translated as CASSAQGLNTEAFF.